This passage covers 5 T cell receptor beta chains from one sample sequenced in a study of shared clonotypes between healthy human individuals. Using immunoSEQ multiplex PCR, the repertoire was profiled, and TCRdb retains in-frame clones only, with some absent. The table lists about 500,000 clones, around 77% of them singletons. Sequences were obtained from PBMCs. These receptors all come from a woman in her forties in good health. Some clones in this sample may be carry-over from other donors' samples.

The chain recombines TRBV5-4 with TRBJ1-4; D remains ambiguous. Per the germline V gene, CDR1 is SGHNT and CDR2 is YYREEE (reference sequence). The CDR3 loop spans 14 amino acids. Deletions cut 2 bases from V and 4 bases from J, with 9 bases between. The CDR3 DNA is TGTGCCAGCAGCTTCTCTGGGAATAATGAAAAACTGTTTTTT. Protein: CASSFSGNNEKLFF.

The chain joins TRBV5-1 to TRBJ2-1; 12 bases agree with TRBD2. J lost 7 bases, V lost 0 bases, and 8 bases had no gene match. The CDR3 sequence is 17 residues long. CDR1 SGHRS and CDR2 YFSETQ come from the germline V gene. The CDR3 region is CASSLAALAGGGNEQFF. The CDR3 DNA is TGCGCCAGCAGCTTGGCCGCCCTAGCGGGAGGGGGTAATGAGCAGTTCTTC.

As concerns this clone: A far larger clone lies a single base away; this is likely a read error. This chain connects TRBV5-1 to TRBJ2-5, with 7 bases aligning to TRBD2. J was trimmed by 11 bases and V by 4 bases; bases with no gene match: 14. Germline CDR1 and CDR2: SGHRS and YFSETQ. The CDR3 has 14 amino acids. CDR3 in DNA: TGCGCCAGCAGCACTAGCGAGAGGGCCAGGGAGCAGTACTTC. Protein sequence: CASSTSERAREQYF.

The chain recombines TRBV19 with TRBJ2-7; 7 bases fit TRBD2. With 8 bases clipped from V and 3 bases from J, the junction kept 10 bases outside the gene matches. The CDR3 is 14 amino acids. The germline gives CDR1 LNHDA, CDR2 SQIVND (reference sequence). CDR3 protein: CASRSGLFVYEQYF. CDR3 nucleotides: TGTGCCAGTCGATCGGGACTATTCGTCTACGAGCAGTACTTC. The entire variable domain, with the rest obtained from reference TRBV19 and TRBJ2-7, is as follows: DGGITQSPKYLFRKEGQNVTLSCEQNLNHDAMYWYRQDPGQGLRLIYYSQIVNDFQKGDIAEGYSVSREKKESFPLTVTSAQKNPTAFYLCASRSGLFVYEQYFGPGTRLTVT.

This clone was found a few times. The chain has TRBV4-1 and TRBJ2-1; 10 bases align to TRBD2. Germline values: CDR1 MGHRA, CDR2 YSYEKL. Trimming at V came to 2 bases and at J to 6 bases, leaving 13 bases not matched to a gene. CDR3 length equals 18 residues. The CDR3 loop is CASSQRTSGNSRINEQFF. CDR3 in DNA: TGCGCCAGCAGCCAACGGACTAGCGGAAACTCCCGGATCAATGAGCAGTTCTTC.